These 13 T cell receptor beta chains share one sample of origin, sequenced in a study of T cell responses to AZD1222 COVID-19 vaccine. The data were produced by immunoSEQ multiplex PCR, yet TCRdb's version contains in-frame clones alone and is incomplete. The table records over 110,000 clones, 85% to 90% of them present only once. The specimen was peripheral blood, collected on day 0 of AZD1222 vaccination. The receptor set was obtained from an adult in good health.

This clone was seen only once. This chain connects TRBV3-1 (or the pseudogene TRBV3-2) to TRBJ2-1; TRBD2 matches 10 bases. The CDR3 has 18 residues. After removal of 0 bases from V and 7 bases from J, the junction contained 12 bases not matched to a gene. Germline V CDR1 and CDR2: LGHDT, YNNKEL (reference sequence). DNA for the CDR3: TGTGCCAGCAGCCAAGAGGGAGCGGGGGGGCCAGGGAGGAATGAGCAGTTCTTC. Protein sequence: CASSQEGAGGPGRNEQFF.

V usage is TRBV7-8 and J usage is TRBJ2-4; D remains ambiguous. V was cut by 7 bases and J by 3 bases, with 16 bases left in between. The length of the CDR3 is 15 residues. Germline V gene sequence: CDR1 SGHVS, CDR2 FQNEAQ. The CDR3 protein is CASTPWVFGKNIQYF. CDR3 sequence (DNA): TGTGCCAGCACCCCATGGGTATTCGGCAAAAACATTCAGTACTTC.

This clone occurred a few times. Here the CDR3 reads CATSKETQYF. CDR3 DNA: TGTGCCACCTCCAAAGAGACCCAGTACTTC. This chain joins TRBV2 and TRBJ2-5; D is unclear. Between the trimmed V and J ends, which lost 10 bases and 3 bases, there was a span of 6 bases. CDR3 length: 10 residues. Germline loops: CDR1 SNHLY, CDR2 FYNNEI.

This clone was observed once. This chain connects TRBV6-5 to TRBJ2-3, with 11 bases identical to TRBD2. J was trimmed by 0 bases and V by 6 bases; bases with no gene match: 2. Germline CDR1 reads MNHEY; CDR2 reads SVGAGI. The CDR3 sequence is 15 residues long. The CDR3, as DNA: TGTGCCAGCAGAACTAGCGGGAGAAGCACAGATACGCAGTATTTT. Amino acid sequence: CASRTSGRSTDTQYF.

The chain uses TRBV11-2 and TRBJ2-1, with 7 bases that match TRBD2. Germline V CDR1 and CDR2: SGHAT, FQNNGV. This CDR3 comprises 15 residues. V gave up 3 bases and J gave up 0 bases; unmatched junction bases: 2. The CDR3 nucleotides are TGTGCCAGCAGCTTCCGGACTAGCTCCTACAATGAGCAGTTCTTC. This codes for CASSFRTSSYNEQFF. The full variable domain, rest sourced from reference TRBV11-2 and TRBJ2-1, is EAGVAQSPRYKIIEKRQSVAFWCNPISGHATLYWYQQILGQGPKLLIQFQNNGVVDDSQLPKDRFSAERLKGVDSTLKIQPAKLEDSAVYLCASSFRTSSYNEQFFGPGTRLTVL.

The rearrangement links TRBV5-1 to TRBJ2-1; 7 positions match TRBD2. The CDR3 spans 13 residues. J was trimmed by 11 bases and V by 0 bases; bases with no gene match: 5. The V gene's germline CDR1 is SGHRS and CDR2 YFSETQ. CDR3 coding DNA: TGCGCCAGCAGCTTGGCAGGACTAGAAAAGCAGTTCTTC. Translation gives CASSLAGLEKQFF. The full variable domain, completed using reference TRBV5-1 and TRBJ2-1, is KAGVTQTPRYLIKTRGQQVTLSCSPISGHRSVSWYQQTPGQGLQFLFEYFSETQRNKGNFPGRFSGRQFSNSRSEMNVSTLELGDSALYLCASSLAGLEKQFFGPGTRLTVL.

The J gene is TRBJ1-2, the V gene TRBV3-1 (or the pseudogene TRBV3-2); 9 bases map to TRBD1. V lost 1 base, J lost 5 bases, and 2 bases stayed unmatched. Germline V lookup: CDR1 LGHDT, CDR2 YNNKEL (reference sequence). The CDR3 loop spans 14 amino acids. The CDR3 sequence: CASSQGQGGYGYTF. DNA of the CDR3: TGTGCCAGCAGCCAAGGACAGGGGGGGTATGGCTACACCTTC.

This clone was recorded only once. The genes are TRBV7-9 and TRBJ2-1; TRBD1 or TRBD2 may be the D gene (5 bases each). V lost 5 bases, J lost 7 bases, and 12 bases lay in between. This CDR3 has 13 amino acids. Per germline, CDR1 SEHNR and CDR2 FQNEAQ (reference sequence). CDR3 coding DNA: TGTGCCAGCAGCCCGCAAGGGGAGAATGAGCAGTTCTTC. Translation: CASSPQGENEQFF.

The rearrangement uses TRBV5-4 and TRBJ2-7; D remains unclear. Per germline, CDR1 SGHNT and CDR2 YYREEE (reference sequence). V was cut by 4 bases and J by 4 bases, with 18 bases left in between. The CDR3 extends over 15 amino acids. The CDR3 bases are TGTGCCAGCAGCCCGACCCGTGGTTGGGCTTACGAGCAGTACTTC. It codes for CASSPTRGWAYEQYF. The full variable domain, rest sourced from reference TRBV5-4 and TRBJ2-7, is ETGVTQSPTHLIKTRGQQVTLRCSSQSGHNTVSWYQQALGQGPQFIFQYYREEENGRGNFPPRFSGLQFPNYSSELNVNALELDDSALYLCASSPTRGWAYEQYFGPGTRLTVT.

The rearrangement links TRBV5-1 to TRBJ2-3, with D perhaps matching TRBD1 (5 bases). V shed 1 base and J shed 2 bases, with 11 bases lying between them. The CDR3 extends over 15 amino acids. Germline assignment: CDR1 SGHRS and CDR2 YFSETQ. In DNA, the CDR3 is TGCGCCAGCAGCTTGAGTGGGGCCAACACAGATACGCAGTATTTT. This gives the protein CASSLSGANTDTQYF.

The chain has TRBV28 and TRBJ1-1, with D unresolved. This CDR3 is built from 12 residues. The V end lost 5 bases, the J end lost 7 bases, and 11 bases lay between the germline ends. The germline gives CDR1 MDHEN, CDR2 SYDVKM. CDR3 sequence reads: CASSPGKYEAFF. The DNA for the CDR3 is TGTGCCAGCAGTCCCGGGAAGTATGAAGCTTTCTTT. Together with reference TRBV28 and TRBJ1-1, the CDR3 gives the full variable domain: DVKVTQSSRYLVKRTGEKVFLECVQDMDHENMFWYRQDPGLGLRLIYFSYDVKMKEKGDIPEGYSVSREKKERFSLILESASTNQTSMYLCASSPGKYEAFFGQGTRLTVV.

The chain employs TRBV5-1 and TRBJ2-3; 7 positions match TRBD1. Germline V gene data show CDR1 as SGHRS and CDR2 as YFSETQ. The CDR3 length is 15 residues. Trimming at V came to 0 bases and at J to 0 bases, leaving 1 base not matched to a gene. The CDR3 sequence: CASSLDRGSTDTQYF. DNA of the CDR3: TGCGCCAGCAGCTTGGACAGGGGTAGCACAGATACGCAGTATTTT.

The CDR3 region is CASSERRWQIEKLFF. The CDR3 bases are TGTGCCAGCAGTGAAAGGCGGTGGCAAATAGAAAAACTGTTTTTT. The rearrangement joins TRBV6-1 to TRBJ1-4; D is unresolved. Trimming cost V 2 bases and J 8 bases, with 15 bases left between them. Germline CDR1 and CDR2: MNHNS and SASEGT. The CDR3 is 15 residues long.